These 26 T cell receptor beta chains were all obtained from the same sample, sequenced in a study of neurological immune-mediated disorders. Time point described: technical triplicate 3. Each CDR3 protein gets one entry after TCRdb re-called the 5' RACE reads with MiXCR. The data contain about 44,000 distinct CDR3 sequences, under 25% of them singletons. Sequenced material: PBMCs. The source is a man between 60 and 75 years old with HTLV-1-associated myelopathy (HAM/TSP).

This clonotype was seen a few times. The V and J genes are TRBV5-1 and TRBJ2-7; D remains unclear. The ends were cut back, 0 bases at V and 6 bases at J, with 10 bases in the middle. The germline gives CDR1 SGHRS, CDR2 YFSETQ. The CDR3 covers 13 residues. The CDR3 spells CASSLATDGEQYF. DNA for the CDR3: TGCGCCAGCAGCTTGGCCACCGACGGCGAGCAGTACTTC.

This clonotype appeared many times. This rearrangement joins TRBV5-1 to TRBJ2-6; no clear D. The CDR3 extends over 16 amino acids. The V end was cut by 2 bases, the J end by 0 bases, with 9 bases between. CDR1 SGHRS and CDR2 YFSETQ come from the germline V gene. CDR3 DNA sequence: TGCGCCAGCAGCTTATGGCAGACCTCTGGGGCCAACGTCCTGACTTTC. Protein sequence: CASSLWQTSGANVLTF.

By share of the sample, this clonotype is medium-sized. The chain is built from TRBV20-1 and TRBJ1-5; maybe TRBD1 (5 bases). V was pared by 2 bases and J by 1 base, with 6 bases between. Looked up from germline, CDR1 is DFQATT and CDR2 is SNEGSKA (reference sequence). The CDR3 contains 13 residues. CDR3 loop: CSARQGSNQPQHF. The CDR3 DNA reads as TGCAGTGCTAGACAGGGAAGCAATCAGCCCCAGCATTTT.

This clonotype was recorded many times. DNA for the CDR3: TGCGCCACCCAGGAAGGACAGGCTAACACCGGGGAGCTGTTTTTT. Protein product: CATQEGQANTGELFF. This chain connects TRBV5-1 to TRBJ2-2, with TRBD1 identical over 7 bases. V was pared by 9 bases and J by 2 bases, with 10 bases of the junction left unmatched. Germline loops: CDR1 SGHRS, CDR2 YFSETQ. CDR3 length: 15 amino acids.

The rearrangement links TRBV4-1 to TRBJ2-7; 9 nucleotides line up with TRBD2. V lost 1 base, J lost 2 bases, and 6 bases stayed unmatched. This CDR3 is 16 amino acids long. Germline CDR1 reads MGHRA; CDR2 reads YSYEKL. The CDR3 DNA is TGCGCCAGCAGCCAAGTCCCGGGACTAGCCACCTACGAGCAGTACTTC. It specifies CASSQVPGLATYEQYF.

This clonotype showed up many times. The CDR3 loop is CASSPPGANEQFF. CDR3 in DNA: TGTGCCAGCAGTCCGCCCGGGGCCAATGAGCAGTTCTTC. J is TRBJ2-1 and V is TRBV7-2, with D tentatively TRBD1 or TRBD2 (5 bases each). Per germline, CDR1 SGHTA and CDR2 FQGNSA. V was shortened by 6 bases and J by 6 bases, with 12 bases between the two germline ends. The CDR3 is 13 amino acids.

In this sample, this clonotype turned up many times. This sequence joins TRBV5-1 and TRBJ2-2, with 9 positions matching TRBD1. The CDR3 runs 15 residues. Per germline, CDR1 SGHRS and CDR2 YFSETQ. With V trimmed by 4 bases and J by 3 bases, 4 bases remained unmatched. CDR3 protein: CASSPRQGDTGELFF. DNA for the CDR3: TGCGCCAGCAGCCCCCGACAGGGGGACACCGGGGAGCTGTTTTTT.

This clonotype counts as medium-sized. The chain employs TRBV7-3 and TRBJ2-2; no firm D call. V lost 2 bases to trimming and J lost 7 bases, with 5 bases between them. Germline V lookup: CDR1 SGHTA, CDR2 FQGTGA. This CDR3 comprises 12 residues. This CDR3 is CASSLGNGELFF. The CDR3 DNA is TGTGCCAGCAGCTTAGGGAACGGGGAGCTGTTTTTT.

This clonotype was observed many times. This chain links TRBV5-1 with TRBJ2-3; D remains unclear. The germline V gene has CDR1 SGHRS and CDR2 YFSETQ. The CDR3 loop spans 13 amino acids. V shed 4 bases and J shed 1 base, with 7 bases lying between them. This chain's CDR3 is CASSNQGTDTQYF. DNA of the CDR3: TGCGCCAGCAGCAATCAGGGCACAGATACGCAGTATTTT.

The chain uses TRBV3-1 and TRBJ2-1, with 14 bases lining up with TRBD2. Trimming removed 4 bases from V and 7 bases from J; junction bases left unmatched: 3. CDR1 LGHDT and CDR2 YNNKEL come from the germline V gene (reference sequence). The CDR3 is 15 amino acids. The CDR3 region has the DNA TGTGCCAGCAGCCCGGGACTAGCGGGAGTGAATGAGCAGTTCTTC. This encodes CASSPGLAGVNEQFF.

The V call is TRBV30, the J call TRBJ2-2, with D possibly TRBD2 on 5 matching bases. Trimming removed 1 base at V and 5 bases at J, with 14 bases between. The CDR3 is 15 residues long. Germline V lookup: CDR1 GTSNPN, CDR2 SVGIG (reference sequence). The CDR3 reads CAWSGGKRSTGELFF. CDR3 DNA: TGTGCCTGGAGTGGAGGGAAGAGATCGACCGGGGAGCTGTTTTTT.

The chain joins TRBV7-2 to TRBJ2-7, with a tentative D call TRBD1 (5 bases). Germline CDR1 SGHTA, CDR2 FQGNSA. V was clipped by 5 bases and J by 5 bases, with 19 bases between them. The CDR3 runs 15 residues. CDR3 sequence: CASSPRVGLANEQYF. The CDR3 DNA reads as TGTGCCAGCAGCCCCAGGGTGGGCCTGGCCAACGAGCAGTACTTC.

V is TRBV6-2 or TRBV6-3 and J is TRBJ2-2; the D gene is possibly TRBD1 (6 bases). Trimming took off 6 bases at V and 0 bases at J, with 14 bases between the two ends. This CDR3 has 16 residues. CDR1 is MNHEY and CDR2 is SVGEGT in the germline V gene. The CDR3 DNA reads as TGTGCCAGCAGCTCCCATGGGACAACGAACACCGGGGAGCTGTTTTTT. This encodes CASSSHGTTNTGELFF.

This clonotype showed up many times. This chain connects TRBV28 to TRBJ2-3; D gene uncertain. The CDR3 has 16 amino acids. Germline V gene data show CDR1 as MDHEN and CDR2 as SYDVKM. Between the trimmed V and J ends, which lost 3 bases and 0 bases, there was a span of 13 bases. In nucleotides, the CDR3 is TGTGCCAGCAGTTTCTCTTACGGACGGAGCACAGATACGCAGTATTTT. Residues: CASSFSYGRSTDTQYF.

The CDR3 DNA reads TGTGCCAGCAGCTTGCAACCCCGGACCGAGATTTTCGTGCCCCAGCATTTT. Its translation: CASSLQPRTEIFVPQHF. V usage is TRBV7-2 and J usage is TRBJ1-5, with D uncertain. Germline CDR1 and CDR2: SGHTA and FQGNSA. V lost 3 bases and J lost 9, with 24 bases in between. The CDR3 runs to 17 residues. Using reference TRBV7-2 and TRBJ1-5 for the parts outside the CDR3, the full variable domain is GAGVSQSPSNKVTEKGKDVELRCDPISGHTALYWYRQSLGQGLEFLIYFQGNSAPDKSGLPSDRFSAERTGGSVSTLTIQRTQQEDSAVYLCASSLQPRTEIFVPQHFGDGTRLSIL.

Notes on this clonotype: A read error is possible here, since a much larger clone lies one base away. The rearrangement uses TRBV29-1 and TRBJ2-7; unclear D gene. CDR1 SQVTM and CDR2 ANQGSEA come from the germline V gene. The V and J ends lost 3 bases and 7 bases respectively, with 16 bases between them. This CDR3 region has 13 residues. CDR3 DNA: TGCAGCGTTGAGGGTGGTCTCGGGTGGGAGCAGTACTTC. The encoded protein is CSVEGGLGWEQYF.

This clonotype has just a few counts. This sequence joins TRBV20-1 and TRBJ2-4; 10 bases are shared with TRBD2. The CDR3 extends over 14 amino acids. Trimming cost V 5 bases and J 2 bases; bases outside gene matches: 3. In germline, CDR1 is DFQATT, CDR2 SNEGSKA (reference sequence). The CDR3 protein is CSAPSGSSKNIQYF. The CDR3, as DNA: TGCAGTGCTCCTAGCGGGAGTTCCAAAAACATTCAGTACTTC.

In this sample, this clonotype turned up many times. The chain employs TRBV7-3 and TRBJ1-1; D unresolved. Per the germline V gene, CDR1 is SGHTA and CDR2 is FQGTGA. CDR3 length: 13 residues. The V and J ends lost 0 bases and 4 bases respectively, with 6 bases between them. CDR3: CASSLTKATEAFF. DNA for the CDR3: TGTGCCAGCAGCTTAACGAAGGCCACTGAAGCTTTCTTT.

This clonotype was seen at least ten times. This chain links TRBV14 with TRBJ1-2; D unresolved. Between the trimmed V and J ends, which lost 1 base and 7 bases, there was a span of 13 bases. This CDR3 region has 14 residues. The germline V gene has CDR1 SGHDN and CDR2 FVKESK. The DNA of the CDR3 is TGTGCCAGCAGCCAAGCGTTTTCGTCCGGTGGCTACACCTTC. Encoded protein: CASSQAFSSGGYTF.

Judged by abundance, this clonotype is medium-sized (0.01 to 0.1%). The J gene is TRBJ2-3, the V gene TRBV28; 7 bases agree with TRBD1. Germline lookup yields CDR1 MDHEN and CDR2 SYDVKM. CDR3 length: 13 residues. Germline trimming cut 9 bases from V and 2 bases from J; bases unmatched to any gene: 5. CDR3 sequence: CASRDSSTDTQYF. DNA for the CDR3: TGTGCCAGTAGGGACAGCTCCACAGATACGCAGTATTTT.

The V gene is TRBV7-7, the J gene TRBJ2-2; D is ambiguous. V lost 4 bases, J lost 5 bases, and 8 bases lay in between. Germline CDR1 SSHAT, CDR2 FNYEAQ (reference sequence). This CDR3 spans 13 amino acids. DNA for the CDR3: TGTGCCAGCAGCTCCGACTTAACCGGGGAGCTGTTTTTT. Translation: CASSSDLTGELFF.

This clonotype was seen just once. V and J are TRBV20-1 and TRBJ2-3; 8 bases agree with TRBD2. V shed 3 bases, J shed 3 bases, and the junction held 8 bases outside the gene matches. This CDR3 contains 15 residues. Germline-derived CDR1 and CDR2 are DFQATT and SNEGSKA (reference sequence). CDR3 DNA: TGCAGTGCTAGGATAAGCGGGAGATGGACAGATACGCAGTATTTT. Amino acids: CSARISGRWTDTQYF.

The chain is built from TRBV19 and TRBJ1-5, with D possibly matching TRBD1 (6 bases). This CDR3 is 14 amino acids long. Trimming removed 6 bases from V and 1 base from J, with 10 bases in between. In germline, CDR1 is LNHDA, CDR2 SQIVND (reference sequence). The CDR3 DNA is TGTGCCAGTAGACCGACAGGCAGCAATCAGCCCCAGCATTTT. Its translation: CASRPTGSNQPQHF.

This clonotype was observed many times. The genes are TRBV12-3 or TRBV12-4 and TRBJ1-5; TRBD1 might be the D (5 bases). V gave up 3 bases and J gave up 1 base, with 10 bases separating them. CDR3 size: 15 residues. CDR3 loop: CASSLGDGSNQPQHF. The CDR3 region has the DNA TGTGCCAGCAGTTTGGGGGATGGGAGCAATCAGCCCCAGCATTTT.

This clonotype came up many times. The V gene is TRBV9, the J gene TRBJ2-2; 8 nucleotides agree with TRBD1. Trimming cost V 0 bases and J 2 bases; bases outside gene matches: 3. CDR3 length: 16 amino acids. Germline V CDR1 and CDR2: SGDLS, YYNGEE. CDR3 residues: CASSVGQGANTGELFF. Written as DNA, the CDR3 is TGTGCCAGCAGCGTAGGCCAGGGGGCTAACACCGGGGAGCTGTTTTTT. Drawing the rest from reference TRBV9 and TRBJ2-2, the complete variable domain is DSGVTQTPKHLITATGQRVTLRCSPRSGDLSVYWYQQSLDQGLQFLIQYYNGEERAKGNILERFSAQQFPDLHSELNLSSLELGDSALYFCASSVGQGANTGELFFGEGSRLTVL.

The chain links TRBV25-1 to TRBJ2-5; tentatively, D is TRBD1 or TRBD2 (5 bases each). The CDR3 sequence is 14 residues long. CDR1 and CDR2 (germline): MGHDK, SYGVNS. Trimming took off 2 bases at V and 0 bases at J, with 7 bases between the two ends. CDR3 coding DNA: TGTGCCAGCAGTGAAAGGGGACACCAAGAGACCCAGTACTTC. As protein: CASSERGHQETQYF.